This T cell receptor beta chain emerged from a study of shared clonotypes between healthy human individuals. Study at large: Donors, aged 18 to 49, were a couple of women and three men. Study findings and constraints: Clonotypes shared by all four donors outscored non-shared clonotypes in generation probability. In general, naive subsets displayed greater estimated richness than memory subsets did.

Using immunoSEQ multiplex PCR, the repertoire was profiled, and TCRdb retains in-frame clones only, with some absent. The sample includes 500,000 or so clones, 90% to 97% of them seen just once. This clone was recorded only once. The antigen remains unidentified. The sample was naive CD4+ T cells sorted from blood. Documented subset: CD45RA+ positively selected. The sequence derives from a woman under 40 in good health.

In nucleotides, the CDR3 is TGTGCCAGCAGCCCGCCAGGACCCTCCTCCGGCGAGCAGTACTTC. It is translated as CASSPPGPSSGEQYF. This chain joins TRBV7-9 and TRBJ2-7; D is uncertain. CDR1 is SEHNR and CDR2 is FQNEAQ in the germline V gene (reference sequence). V was shortened by 5 bases and J by 6 bases, with 20 bases between the two germline ends. This CDR3 has 15 amino acids.